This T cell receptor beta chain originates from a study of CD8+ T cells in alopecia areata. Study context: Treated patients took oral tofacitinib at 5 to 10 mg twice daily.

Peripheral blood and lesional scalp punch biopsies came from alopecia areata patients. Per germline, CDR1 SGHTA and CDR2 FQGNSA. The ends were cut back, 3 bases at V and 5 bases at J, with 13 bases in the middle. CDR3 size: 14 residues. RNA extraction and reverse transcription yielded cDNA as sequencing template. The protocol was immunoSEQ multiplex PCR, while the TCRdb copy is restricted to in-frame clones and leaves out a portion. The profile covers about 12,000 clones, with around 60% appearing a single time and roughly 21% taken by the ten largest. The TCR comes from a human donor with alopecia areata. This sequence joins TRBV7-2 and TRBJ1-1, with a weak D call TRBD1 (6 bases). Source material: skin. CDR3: CASSFQGRGTEAFF. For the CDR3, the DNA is TGTGCCAGCAGCTTCCAGGGGAGGGGGACTGAAGCTTTCTTT. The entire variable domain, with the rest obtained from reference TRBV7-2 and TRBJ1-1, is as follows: GAGVSQSPSNKVTEKGKDVELRCDPISGHTALYWYRQSLGQGLEFLIYFQGNSAPDKSGLPSDRFSAERTGGSVSTLTIQRTQQEDSAVYLCASSFQGRGTEAFFGQGTRLTVV.